A selection of T cell receptor beta chains follows, all from one sample in a study of shared clonotypes between healthy human individuals. Clones were read by immunoSEQ multiplex PCR, and TCRdb kept only the in-frame ones, dropping some. Seen here are millions of clones, about 92% observed once, and the top ten hold 0.39%. The sample was naive CD4+ T cells from PBMCs. The receptors were sampled from a young man in good health. Some clones in this sample may be carry-over from other donors' samples. The CDR3 runs from the conserved cysteine through the conserved F or W. D genes are given only for firm matches. Where a row states a size, it is once, few, many or the class of an expanded clone; other rows omit it.

J	V	D	size	CDR3	DNA
TRBJ2-7	TRBV21-1	NA	NA	CASSTNRGRPSYEQYF	TGTGCCAGCAGCACCAACAGGGGACGACCCTCCTACGAGCAGTACTTC
TRBJ1-5	TRBV18	NA	NA	CASSPRNSNQPQHF	TGTGCCAGCTCCCCCCGGAATAGCAATCAGCCCCAGCATTTT
TRBJ2-5	TRBV6-5	TRBD2	NA	CASSRSRLAGETQYF	TGTGCCAGCAGTAGAAGTCGACTAGCGGGAGAGACCCAGTACTTC
TRBJ1-2	TRBV10-2	NA	NA	CASSLGTTNYGYTF	TGCGCCAGCAGTCTAGGGACAACCAACTATGGCTACACCTTC
TRBJ2-1	TRBV18	NA	NA	CASSPGSPEQFF	TGTGCCAGCTCTCCCGGGAGCCCAGAGCAGTTCTTC
TRBJ2-7	TRBV7-3	NA	NA	CASSLTATLAHEQYF	TGTGCCAGCAGCTTAACGGCAACCCTGGCCCACGAGCAGTACTTC
TRBJ2-7	TRBV7-9	NA	NA	CASSATGEQYF	TGTGCCAGCAGCGCCACGGGTGAGCAGTACTTC
TRBJ2-7	TRBV6-6	NA	NA	CASSLQDTTYEQYF	TGTGCCAGCAGTTTACAGGACACGACCTACGAGCAGTACTTC
TRBJ2-7	TRBV10-3	NA	NA	CAISEEGWSYEQYF	TGTGCCATCAGTGAGGAGGGGTGGTCATACGAGCAGTACTTC
TRBJ2-6	TRBV15	NA	NA	CATSRRGSGANVLTF	TGTGCCACCAGCCGCCGGGGGTCTGGGGCCAACGTCCTGACTTTC
TRBJ2-7	TRBV11-2	TRBD2	NA	CASSQRGGYEQYF	TGTGCCAGCAGCCAGCGCGGGGGGTACGAGCAGTACTTC
TRBJ1-2	TRBV28	TRBD1	NA	CASSPGGQGASYGYTF	TGTGCCAGCAGTCCGGGGGGACAGGGGGCTAGCTATGGCTACACCTTC
TRBJ2-2	TRBV6-1	NA	NA	CASSSDRNTGELFF	TGTGCCAGCAGCTCTGACAGGAACACCGGGGAGCTGTTTTTT
TRBJ1-5	TRBV6-1	TRBD1	NA	CASSAPGTGLGQPQHF	TGTGCCAGCAGTGCCCCAGGGACAGGGCTAGGACAGCCCCAGCATTTT
TRBJ2-2	TRBV9	TRBD2	once	CASSVVRASGTGGELFF	TGTGCCAGCAGCGTAGTCCGGGCTAGCGGGACGGGCGGGGAGCTGTTTTTT
TRBJ2-1	TRBV7-3	NA	NA	CASSSNTDGEQFF	TGTGCCAGCAGCTCCAACACAGATGGCGAGCAGTTCTTC
TRBJ2-2	TRBV6-5	NA	NA	CASSYSRNTGELFF	TGTGCCAGCAGTTACAGCAGGAACACCGGGGAGCTGTTTTTT
TRBJ2-1	TRBV7-2	NA	NA	CASSRHKSSYNEQFF	TGTGCCAGCAGCCGACATAAGAGCTCCTACAATGAGCAGTTCTTC
TRBJ2-7	TRBV6-1	NA	NA	CASSEGPQAYEQYF	TGTGCCAGCAGTGAAGGGCCCCAGGCCTACGAGCAGTACTTC
TRBJ1-2	TRBV7-2	NA	NA	CASSLETDYGYTF	TGTGCCAGCAGCTTAGAGACGGACTATGGCTACACCTTC
TRBJ1-5	TRBV28	TRBD1	NA	CASRGTGNQPQHF	TGTGCCAGCAGGGGGACAGGCAATCAGCCCCAGCATTTT
TRBJ2-1	TRBV28	TRBD1	NA	CASSVLSGQNNEQFF	TGTGCCAGCAGTGTCCTATCGGGACAGAACAATGAGCAGTTCTTC
TRBJ2-7	TRBV7-8	NA	NA	CASSRGSLRQYF	TGTGCCAGCAGCAGGGGCTCCTTAAGGCAGTACTTC
TRBJ1-1	TRBV7-3	NA	NA	CASSLDRHGPSNTEAFF	TGTGCCAGCAGCTTAGACAGGCACGGCCCTTCGAACACTGAAGCTTTCTTT
TRBJ2-1	TRBV9	NA	NA	CASSPGVGQWEQFF	TGTGCCAGCAGCCCCGGGGTAGGGCAGTGGGAGCAGTTCTTC
TRBJ2-3	TRBV28	NA	once	CASSLGAGSTDTQYF	TGTGCCAGCAGTTTAGGGGCAGGTAGCACAGATACGCAGTATTTT
TRBJ2-7	TRBV9	NA	once	CASSPQGSSYEQYF	TGTGCCAGCAGCCCTCAGGGGAGCTCCTACGAGCAGTACTTC
TRBJ2-7	TRBV4-1	NA	NA	CASSLQQGGGSSYEQYF	TGCGCCAGCAGCCTCCAGCAAGGGGGAGGTAGCTCCTACGAGCAGTACTTC
TRBJ2-7	TRBV4-1	NA	once	CASSQVPRLDPYEQYF	TGCGCCAGCAGCCAAGTCCCTAGACTAGATCCCTACGAGCAGTACTTC
TRBJ1-3	TRBV30	NA	NA	CAWTTGFGNTIYF	TGTGCCTGGACCACAGGGTTCGGAAACACCATATATTTT
TRBJ2-5	TRBV6-5	NA	NA	CASSKPGVETQYF	TGTGCCAGCAGTAAACCGGGGGTGGAGACCCAGTACTTC
TRBJ1-2	TRBV2	NA	NA	CASSEAGRGNYGYTF	TGTGCCAGCAGTGAAGCAGGAAGGGGGAACTATGGCTACACCTTC
TRBJ2-1	TRBV28	NA	NA	CASEQGRTYEQFF	TGTGCCAGCGAACAGGGTAGGACCTATGAGCAGTTCTTC
TRBJ2-1	TRBV5-1	TRBD2	NA	CASSPGLAAYNEQFF	TGCGCCAGCAGCCCTGGACTAGCGGCCTACAATGAGCAGTTCTTC
TRBJ2-3	TRBV28	TRBD2	NA	CASSARGGSTDTQYF	TGTGCCAGCAGTGCCCGGGGGGGAAGCACAGATACGCAGTATTTT
TRBJ2-7	TRBV4-1	TRBD2	NA	CASSQAASGRGEQYF	TGCGCCAGCAGCCAAGCCGCTAGCGGGAGGGGGGAGCAGTACTTC
TRBJ2-7	TRBV10-1	TRBD2	NA	CASSEGIAGDSYEQYF	TGCGCCAGCAGTGAGGGAATAGCGGGAGACTCCTACGAGCAGTACTTC
TRBJ1-1	TRBV18	NA	NA	CASSPLAQGLTEAFF	TGTGCCAGCTCACCACTGGCACAGGGATTGACTGAAGCTTTCTTT
TRBJ1-1	TRBV19	NA	NA	CASSGRLEAFF	TGTGCCAGTTCGGGCAGACTTGAAGCTTTCTTT
TRBJ2-3	TRBV9	NA	NA	CASTETPLSTDTQYF	TGTGCCAGCACCGAGACCCCACTAAGCACAGATACGCAGTATTTT
TRBJ2-7	TRBV5-4	TRBD2	NA	CASSSGTISYEQYF	TGTGCCAGCAGCTCCGGGACTATCTCCTACGAGCAGTACTTC
TRBJ2-5	TRBV28	NA	NA	CASSRTTETQYF	TGTGCCAGCAGCCGGACGACAGAGACCCAGTACTTC
TRBJ1-5	TRBV15	NA	NA	CATSPEGQRYQPQHF	TGTGCCACCAGCCCCGAAGGGCAGCGGTATCAGCCCCAGCATTTT
TRBJ2-5	TRBV6-5	NA	once	CASSSPGLQETQYF	TGTGCCAGCAGTTCCCCGGGACTCCAAGAGACCCAGTACTTC
TRBJ2-3	TRBV9	TRBD1	NA	CASSPEGTGKDTQYF	TGTGCCAGCAGCCCCGAGGGGACAGGTAAAGATACGCAGTATTTT
TRBJ1-5	TRBV28	NA	NA	CASLPQINQPQHF	TGTGCCAGCCTCCCGCAGATCAATCAGCCCCAGCATTTT